This TCR beta chain was identified during a study of T cell repertoires in cytomegalovirus infection. Whole-study context: A matching HLA type, together with CMV infection, was signaled by public TCR beta signatures. General study results and limits: HLA-C-restricted TCR beta clonotypes specific for CMV led the ex vivo response.

TCRdb re-called the reads with MiXCR, one entry per CDR3 protein. The table includes fewer than 900,000 distinct CDR3 sequences, about 27% detected once. This clonotype was found a few times. Its antigen is undetermined. This receptor was obtained from a human donor in good health (CMV status not recorded). Some clones in this sample may be carry-over from other donors' samples. The sequenced sample was cultured CD8+ T cells from PBMCs, obtained from culture after CMV antigen stimulation.

CDR3 DNA: TGTGCCAGCAGTCTCCGCCCCTTCCAGGGGACCCAGTACTTC. Translating gives CASSLRPFQGTQYF. The chain carries TRBV27 and TRBJ2-5, with a weak D call TRBD1 (5 bases). The length of the CDR3 is 14 residues. Trimming took 5 bases from V and 7 from J, leaving 17 bases between them. Looked up from germline, CDR1 is MNHEY and CDR2 is SMNVEV (reference sequence).